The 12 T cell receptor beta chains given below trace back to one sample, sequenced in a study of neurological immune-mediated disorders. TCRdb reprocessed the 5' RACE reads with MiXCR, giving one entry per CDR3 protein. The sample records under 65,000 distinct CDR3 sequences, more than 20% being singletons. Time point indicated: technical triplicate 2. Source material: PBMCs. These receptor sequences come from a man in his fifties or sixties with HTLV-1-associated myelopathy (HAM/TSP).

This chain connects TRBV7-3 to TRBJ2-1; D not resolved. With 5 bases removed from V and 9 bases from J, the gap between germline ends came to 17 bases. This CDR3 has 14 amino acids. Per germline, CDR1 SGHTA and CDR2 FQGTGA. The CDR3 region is CASSQGMAPGEQFF. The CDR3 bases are TGTGCCAGCAGCCAAGGGATGGCGCCCGGTGAGCAGTTCTTC.

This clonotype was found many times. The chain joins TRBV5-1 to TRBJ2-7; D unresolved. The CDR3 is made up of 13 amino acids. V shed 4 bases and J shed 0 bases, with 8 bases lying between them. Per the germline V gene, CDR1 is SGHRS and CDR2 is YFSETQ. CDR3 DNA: TGCGCCAGCAGCGGCCCAGGCTCCTACGAGCAGTACTTC. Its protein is CASSGPGSYEQYF.

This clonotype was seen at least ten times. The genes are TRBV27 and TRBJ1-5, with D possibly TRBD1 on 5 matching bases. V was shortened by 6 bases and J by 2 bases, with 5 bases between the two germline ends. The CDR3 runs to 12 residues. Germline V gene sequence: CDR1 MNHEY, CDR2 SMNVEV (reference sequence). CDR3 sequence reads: CASRGGNQPQHF. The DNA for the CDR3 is TGTGCCAGCAGGGGGGGCAATCAGCCCCAGCATTTT.

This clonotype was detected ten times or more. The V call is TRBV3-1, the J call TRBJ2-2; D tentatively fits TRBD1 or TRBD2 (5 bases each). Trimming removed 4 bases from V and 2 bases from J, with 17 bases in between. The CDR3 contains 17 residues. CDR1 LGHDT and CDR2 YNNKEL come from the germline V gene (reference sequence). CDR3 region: CASSPPWRGTNTGELFF. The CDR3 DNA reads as TGTGCCAGCAGCCCCCCCTGGCGTGGGACCAACACCGGGGAGCTGTTTTTT.

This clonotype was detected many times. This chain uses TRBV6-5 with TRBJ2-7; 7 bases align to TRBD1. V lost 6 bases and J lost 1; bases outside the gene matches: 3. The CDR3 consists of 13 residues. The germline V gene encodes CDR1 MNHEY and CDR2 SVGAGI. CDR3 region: CASRPTGSYEQYF. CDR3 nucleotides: TGTGCCAGCAGGCCGACAGGGTCCTACGAGCAGTACTTC.

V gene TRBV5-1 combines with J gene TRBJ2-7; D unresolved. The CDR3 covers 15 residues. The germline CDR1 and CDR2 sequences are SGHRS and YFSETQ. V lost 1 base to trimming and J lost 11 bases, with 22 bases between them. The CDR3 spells CASSLNARRDGQKYF. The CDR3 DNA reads TGCGCCAGCAGCTTGAACGCGCGGCGTGACGGGCAGAAGTACTTC.

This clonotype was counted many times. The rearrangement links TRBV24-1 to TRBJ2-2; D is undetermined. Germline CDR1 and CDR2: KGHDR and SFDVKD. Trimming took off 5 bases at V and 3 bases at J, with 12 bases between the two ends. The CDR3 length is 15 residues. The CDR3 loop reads CATSAKQIDTGELFF. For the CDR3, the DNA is TGTGCCACCAGTGCTAAGCAGATCGACACCGGGGAGCTGTTTTTT.

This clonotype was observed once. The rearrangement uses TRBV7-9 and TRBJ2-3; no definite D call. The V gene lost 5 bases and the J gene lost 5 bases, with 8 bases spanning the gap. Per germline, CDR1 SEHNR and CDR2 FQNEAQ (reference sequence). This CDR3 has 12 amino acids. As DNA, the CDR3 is TGTGCCAGCAGCCCCCACGGAGATACGCAGTATTTT. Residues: CASSPHGDTQYF.

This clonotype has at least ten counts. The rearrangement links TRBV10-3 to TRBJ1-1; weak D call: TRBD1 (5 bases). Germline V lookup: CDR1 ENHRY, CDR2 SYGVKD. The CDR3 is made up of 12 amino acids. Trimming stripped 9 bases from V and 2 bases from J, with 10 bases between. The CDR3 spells CAIRGPNTEAFF. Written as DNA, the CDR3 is TGTGCCATAAGGGGACCCAACACTGAAGCTTTCTTT.

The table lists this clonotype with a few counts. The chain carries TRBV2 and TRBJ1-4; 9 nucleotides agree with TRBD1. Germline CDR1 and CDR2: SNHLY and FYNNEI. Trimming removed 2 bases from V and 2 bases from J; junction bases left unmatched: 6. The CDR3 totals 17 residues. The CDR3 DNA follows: TGTGCCAGCAGTGAATATCACAGGGGGCCTACTAATGAAAAACTGTTTTTT. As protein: CASSEYHRGPTNEKLFF.

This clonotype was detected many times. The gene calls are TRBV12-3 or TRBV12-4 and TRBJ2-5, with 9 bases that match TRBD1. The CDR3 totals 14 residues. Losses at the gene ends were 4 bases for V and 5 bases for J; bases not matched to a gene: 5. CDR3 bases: TGTGCCAGCAGTTCTACAGGGGGCCGGGAGACCCAGTACTTC. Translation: CASSSTGGRETQYF.

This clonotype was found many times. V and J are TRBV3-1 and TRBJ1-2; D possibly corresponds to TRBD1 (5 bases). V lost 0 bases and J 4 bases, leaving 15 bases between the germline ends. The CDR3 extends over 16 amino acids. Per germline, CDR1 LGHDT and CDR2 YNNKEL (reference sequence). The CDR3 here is CASSQDRPGPPYGYTF. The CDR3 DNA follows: TGTGCCAGCAGCCAAGATAGACCAGGGCCCCCCTATGGCTACACCTTC.